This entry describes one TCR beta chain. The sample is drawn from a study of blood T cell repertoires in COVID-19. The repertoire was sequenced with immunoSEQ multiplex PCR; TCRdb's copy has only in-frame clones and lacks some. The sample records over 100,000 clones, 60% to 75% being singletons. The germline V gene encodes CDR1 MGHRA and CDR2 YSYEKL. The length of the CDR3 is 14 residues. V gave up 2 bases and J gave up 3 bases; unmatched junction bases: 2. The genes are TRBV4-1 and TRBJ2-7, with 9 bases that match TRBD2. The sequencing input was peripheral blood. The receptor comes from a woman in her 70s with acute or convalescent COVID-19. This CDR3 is CASSQTSGYYEQYF. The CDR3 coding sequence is TGCGCCAGCAGCCAAACTAGCGGGTACTACGAGCAGTACTTC.